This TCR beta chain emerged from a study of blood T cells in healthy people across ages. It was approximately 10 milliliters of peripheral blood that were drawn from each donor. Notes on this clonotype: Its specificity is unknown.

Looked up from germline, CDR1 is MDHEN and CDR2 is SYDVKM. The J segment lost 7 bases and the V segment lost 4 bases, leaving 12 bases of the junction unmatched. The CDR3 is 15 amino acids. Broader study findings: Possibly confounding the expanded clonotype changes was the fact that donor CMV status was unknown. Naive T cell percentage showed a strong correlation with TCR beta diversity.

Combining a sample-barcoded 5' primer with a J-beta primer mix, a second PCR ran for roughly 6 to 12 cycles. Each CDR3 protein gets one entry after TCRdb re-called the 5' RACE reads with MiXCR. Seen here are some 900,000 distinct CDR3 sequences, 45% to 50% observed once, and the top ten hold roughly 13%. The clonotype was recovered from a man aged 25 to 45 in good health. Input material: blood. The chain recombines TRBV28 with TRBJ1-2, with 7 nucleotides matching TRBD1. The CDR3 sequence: CASSSTGVVSRGYTF. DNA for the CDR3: TGTGCCAGCAGTTCCACAGGGGTTGTGTCCCGTGGCTACACCTTC.